This entry describes one T cell receptor (beta chain). Antigen unknown. Transcripts of RNA were the source for amplifying TCR beta CDR3 regions. HTBI-primed RT-PCR formed the first round, and a multiplex PCR formed the second. One entry per CDR3 protein results from TCRdb running MiXCR on the multiplex PCR reads. The table has about 700,000 distinct CDR3 sequences, 35% to 50% seen once. The data were obtained in a study of Graves' ophthalmopathy and Graves' hyperthyroidism. General study points: Classification of ophthalmopathy versus stable hyperthyroidism by a 13-signature model yielded about 88% sensitivity and 70% to 83% specificity.

The V and J ends lost 8 bases and 0 bases, in that order; junction bases with no gene match: 8. The germline gives CDR1 ENHRY, CDR2 SYGVKD. This CDR3 contains 17 residues. This TCR came from an adult man with Graves' ophthalmopathy. The chain is built from TRBV10-3 and TRBJ2-5, with TRBD2 identical over 14 bases. Sequenced sample: peripheral blood. CDR3 region: CAISSSTSGGDQETQYF. In DNA, the CDR3 is TGTGCCATCTCTTCCTCGACTAGCGGGGGGGACCAAGAGACCCAGTACTTC.